The 13 T cell receptor beta chains listed next were all sequenced from one sample in a study of shared clonotypes between healthy human individuals. TCRdb keeps only in-frame clones here, not all; method: immunoSEQ multiplex PCR. The sample shows fewer than 3 million clones, 85% to 95% of them seen only once. The sample comprised naive CD4+ T cells from PBMCs. The subset here: CD45RA+ positively selected. These receptors came from a man aged 18 to 29 in good health. Some clones in this sample may be carry-over from other donors' samples.

The rearrangement links TRBV28 to TRBJ1-2, with 7 nucleotides matching TRBD1. The CDR3 contains 15 residues. CDR1 MDHEN and CDR2 SYDVKM come from the germline V gene. V lost 6 bases, J lost 5 bases, and 12 bases stayed unmatched. This CDR3 reads CASSLRGLLNYGYTF. The CDR3, as DNA: TGTGCCAGCAGCCTAAGGGGGCTCCTTAATTATGGCTACACCTTC.

This clone was picked up a small number of times. The sample holds other DNA sequences that translate to the same CDR3. The chain recombines TRBV20-1 with TRBJ2-5; unclear D gene. The CDR3 spans 10 residues. Trimming left V 3 bases short and J 5 bases short, with 4 bases between. Germline CDR1 and CDR2: DFQATT and SNEGSKA (reference sequence). The CDR3: CSARRETQYF. CDR3 DNA sequence: TGCAGTGCTAGGCGGGAGACCCAGTACTTC.

This sequence joins TRBV5-1 and TRBJ2-1; D might be TRBD2 (5 bases). This CDR3 spans 14 amino acids. The germline V gene encodes CDR1 SGHRS and CDR2 YFSETQ. The V end lost 0 bases, the J end lost 10 bases, and 14 bases lay between the germline ends. The CDR3: CASSLADPSGEQFF. CDR3 in DNA: TGCGCCAGCAGCTTGGCCGACCCATCGGGGGAGCAGTTCTTC.

J is TRBJ1-2 and V is TRBV5-1; weak D call: TRBD1 (6 bases). With 0 bases removed from V and 7 bases from J, the gap between germline ends came to 19 bases. This CDR3 region has 16 residues. Germline V gene lookup returns CDR1 SGHRS and CDR2 YFSETQ. This CDR3 reads CASSLAVGGRRRGYTF. Written as DNA, the CDR3 is TGCGCCAGCAGCTTGGCCGTAGGGGGGCGCAGACGTGGCTACACCTTC.

V usage is TRBV9 and J usage is TRBJ2-2; D is perhaps TRBD2 (5 bases). Trimming removed 3 bases at V and 4 bases at J, with 10 bases between. The CDR3 length is 14 residues. The V gene's germline CDR1 is SGDLS and CDR2 YYNGEE. This chain's CDR3 is CASSGGIFTGELFF. CDR3 in DNA: TGTGCCAGCAGCGGAGGGATCTTCACCGGGGAGCTGTTTTTT.

The chain carries TRBV18 and TRBJ1-2; the match to TRBD1 covers 9 bases. Per germline, CDR1 KGHSH and CDR2 LQKENI. The CDR3 totals 15 residues. V dropped 5 bases and J dropped 2; count of bases not matched to a gene: 6. CDR3 sequence: CASSSETGGNYGYTF. DNA for the CDR3: TGTGCCAGCTCATCCGAGACAGGGGGAAACTATGGCTACACCTTC.

The CDR3 nucleotides read TGCAGCGTTGAAGAGCTGGGTCAACCAGGGGAAGAGCAGTACTTC. It yields the protein CSVEELGQPGEEQYF. The chain carries TRBV29-1 and TRBJ2-7; weak D call: TRBD1 (6 bases). Germline lookup yields CDR1 SQVTM and CDR2 ANQGSEA. CDR3 size: 15 residues. The V gene lost 0 bases and the J gene lost 7 bases, with 19 bases spanning the gap.

The chain uses TRBV18 and TRBJ1-1, with TRBD1 matching 12 bases. The ends lost 0 bases at V and 6 bases at J; junction bases unmatched: 8. In germline, CDR1 is KGHSH, CDR2 LQKENI. The CDR3 contains 17 residues. The CDR3 reads CASSPPGQGAPEAEAFF. The CDR3 region has the DNA TGTGCCAGCTCACCACCGGGACAGGGGGCGCCGGAGGCTGAAGCTTTCTTT.

CDR3 in DNA: TGTGCCAGCAGGGGCCCGGGGGTTGGGTCCTACAATGAGCAGTTCTTC. Translated, it gives CASRGPGVGSYNEQFF. J is TRBJ2-1 and V is TRBV28; D might be TRBD2 (6 bases). CDR1 and CDR2 (germline): MDHEN, SYDVKM. The V end was cut by 6 bases, the J end by 1 base, with 16 bases between. The CDR3 extends over 16 amino acids.

The chain recombines TRBV2 with TRBJ2-2, with D uncertain. The CDR3 contains 15 residues. Trimming removed 4 bases at V and 4 bases at J, with 13 bases between. Germline CDR1 reads SNHLY; CDR2 reads FYNNEI. CDR3 residues: CASSGASTRTGELFF. The CDR3 nucleotides are TGTGCCAGCAGTGGGGCGAGTACGCGCACCGGGGAGCTGTTTTTT.

This chain connects TRBV28 to TRBJ1-2; D not certain. V lost 2 bases and J 7 bases, leaving 20 bases between the germline ends. CDR1 and CDR2 from the germline V gene are MDHEN and SYDVKM. The CDR3 is made up of 16 amino acids. The CDR3 loop reads CASSLLSDGSRGGYTF. Here the CDR3 DNA reads TGTGCCAGCAGTTTACTCTCGGACGGCTCCCGCGGTGGCTACACCTTC.

The rearrangement links TRBV5-1 to TRBJ2-4, with D hard to call. Looked up from germline, CDR1 is SGHRS and CDR2 is YFSETQ. The CDR3 loop spans 13 amino acids. V lost 1 base and J 8 bases, leaving 10 bases between the germline ends. CDR3 in amino acids: CASSLLGSDIQYF. The CDR3 DNA follows: TGCGCCAGCAGCTTGTTGGGTTCGGACATTCAGTACTTC.

The genes are TRBV5-1 and TRBJ1-2, with 7 bases fitting TRBD1. Trimming at V came to 0 bases and at J to 6 bases, leaving 5 bases not matched to a gene. Germline V gene data show CDR1 as SGHRS and CDR2 as YFSETQ. The CDR3 consists of 14 residues. CDR3 protein: CASSLAVQGDGYTF. Here the CDR3 DNA reads TGCGCCAGCAGCTTGGCCGTTCAGGGGGATGGCTACACCTTC. Together with reference TRBV5-1 and TRBJ1-2, the CDR3 gives the full variable domain: KAGVTQTPRYLIKTRGQQVTLSCSPISGHRSVSWYQQTPGQGLQFLFEYFSETQRNKGNFPGRFSGRQFSNSRSEMNVSTLELGDSALYLCASSLAVQGDGYTFGSGTRLTVV.